This TCR beta chain appears in the sequencing data of a study of blood T cell repertoires in COVID-19. V lost 3 bases to trimming and J lost 2 bases, with 5 bases between them. This CDR3 contains 12 residues. The germline CDR1 and CDR2 sequences are ENHRY and SYGVKD. The protocol was immunoSEQ multiplex PCR, while the TCRdb copy is restricted to in-frame clones and leaves out a portion. The table lists 55,000 to 65,000 clones, about 90% of them singletons. This receptor was taken from a human donor with acute or convalescent COVID-19. The donor label of this sample is uncertain. Source material: peripheral blood. The rearrangement uses TRBV10-3 and TRBJ2-7; D ambiguous. The CDR3 DNA sequence: TGTGCCATCAGTGACGAGACCTACGAGCAGTACGTC. Translation: CAISDETYEQYV.